These 21 T cell receptor beta chains came from one sample sequenced in a study of cytotoxic CD8 clonotypes in ibrutinib-treated CLL. Data came from immunoSEQ multiplex PCR; TCRdb stores just in-frame clones and leaves some out. Seen here are 270,000 or so clones, around 76% observed once, and the top ten hold around 5.1%. The sample consisted of PBMCs, taken at disease progression, from a patient treated with ibrutinib. Source of these receptors: a human donor with chronic lymphocytic leukemia.

The chain recombines TRBV7-2 with TRBJ2-7; TRBD2 matches 9 bases. V lost 5 bases and J lost 3; bases outside the gene matches: 5. CDR1 and CDR2 (germline): SGHTA, FQGNSA. The CDR3 sequence is 14 residues long. CDR3 sequence (DNA): TGTGCCAGCAGCAACCTAGCGGGGCTCTACGAGCAGTACTTC. Translation: CASSNLAGLYEQYF.

The chain combines TRBV5-5 with TRBJ1-2; D is perhaps TRBD1 (5 bases). V was trimmed by 4 bases and J by 1 base, leaving 14 bases between them. Germline V gene data show CDR1 as SGHKS and CDR2 as YYEKEE (reference sequence). The CDR3 consists of 15 residues. CDR3 loop: CASSPGQVVNYGYTF. CDR3 DNA: TGTGCCAGCAGCCCGGGGCAGGTTGTTAACTATGGCTACACCTTC.

The chain recombines TRBV9 with TRBJ2-2; D ambiguous. The CDR3 spans 12 residues. CDR1 and CDR2 from the germline V gene are SGDLS and YYNGEE. Trimming removed 3 bases at V and 7 bases at J, with 7 bases between. The CDR3: CASSAWSGELFF. As DNA, the CDR3 is TGTGCCAGCAGCGCTTGGAGCGGGGAGCTGTTTTTT.

This clone was seen only a few times. The chain carries TRBV10-1 and TRBJ1-6, with D perhaps TRBD1 (6 bases). This CDR3 is built from 14 residues. Germline V lookup: CDR1 WNHNN, CDR2 SYGVQD (reference sequence). V gave up 5 bases and J gave up 7 bases, with 12 bases separating them. The chain's CDR3 is CASSTGTLNSPLHF. The DNA for the CDR3 is TGCGCCAGCAGTACCGGGACATTGAATTCACCCCTCCACTTT.

The V and J genes are TRBV11-2 and TRBJ1-2; unclear D gene. The CDR3 contains 13 residues. Germline CDR1 SGHAT, CDR2 FQNNGV. V lost 6 bases to trimming and J lost 10 bases, with 18 bases between them. CDR3 protein: CASSRAVYGYYTF. CDR3 DNA: TGTGCCAGCAGTCGAGCAGTCTATGGCTACTACACCTTC.

The rearrangement joins TRBV29-1 to TRBJ2-3; 7 positions agree with TRBD2. V shed 5 bases and J 2 bases; nucleotides not matched to a gene: 4. This CDR3 is built from 13 residues. CDR1 and CDR2 (germline): SQVTM, ANQGSEA. The CDR3 coding sequence is TGCAGCGTTCCGCGGGGGACCACAGATACGCAGTATTTT. Its protein product is CSVPRGTTDTQYF.

This clone was found a few times. This chain uses TRBV7-6 with TRBJ2-2; TRBD2 agrees at 12 bases. The CDR3 loop spans 19 amino acids. With 2 bases clipped from V and 3 bases from J, the junction kept 10 bases outside the gene matches. Germline V gene lookup returns CDR1 SGHVS and CDR2 FNYEAQ. The CDR3 loop is CASSLFVLAGGPDTGELFF. CDR3 nucleotides: TGTGCCAGCAGCTTATTTGTCCTAGCGGGAGGGCCCGACACCGGGGAGCTGTTTTTT.

This CDR3 reads CASSQDKGYAGATVYEQYF. CDR3 sequence (DNA): TGCGCCAGCAGCCAAGATAAGGGGTACGCGGGGGCCACTGTCTACGAGCAGTACTTC. The J gene is TRBJ2-7, the V gene TRBV4-3; possible D gene TRBD2, 7 bases. Trimming stripped 0 bases from V and 3 bases from J, with 24 bases between. The CDR3 runs 19 residues. The germline V gene has CDR1 LGHNA and CDR2 YSLEER.

The chain joins TRBV2 to TRBJ2-3; D unresolved. Trimming shortened V by 4 bases and J by 2 bases, and 16 bases separated the two germline ends. CDR3 size: 16 residues. In germline, CDR1 is SNHLY, CDR2 FYNNEI. For the CDR3, the DNA is TGTGCCAGCAGTGTAGGTCAAATGGTCCTCACAGATACGCAGTATTTT. Translating gives CASSVGQMVLTDTQYF. Full variable domain (remainder filled in from reference TRBV2 and TRBJ2-3): EPEVTQTPSHQVTQMGQEVILRCVPISNHLYFYWYRQILGQKVEFLVSFYNNEISEKSEIFDDQFSVERPDGSNFTLKIRSTKLEDSAMYFCASSVGQMVLTDTQYFGPGTRLTVL.

This chain connects TRBV10-3 to TRBJ2-7; 7 bases fit TRBD1. Germline CDR1 and CDR2: ENHRY and SYGVKD. The CDR3 spans 10 residues. Trimming at V came to 2 bases and at J to 12 bases, leaving 1 base not matched to a gene. In DNA form, the CDR3 reads TGTGCCATCAGTGAGGACAGGGTGTACTTC. This sequence encodes CAISEDRVYF.

The chain couples TRBV5-1 to TRBJ2-7; 10 positions agree with TRBD1. The V segment lost 3 bases and the J segment 3 bases; nucleotides outside the gene matches: 9. This CDR3 comprises 16 residues. Per germline, CDR1 SGHRS and CDR2 YFSETQ. The CDR3 loop reads CASSSILDRGFYEQYF. CDR3 nucleotide sequence: TGCGCCAGCAGCTCCATCCTGGACAGGGGGTTCTACGAGCAGTACTTC.

The gene calls are TRBV7-2 and TRBJ1-4; unclear D gene. V was pared by 1 base and J by 4 bases, with 7 bases between. The CDR3 runs to 14 residues. The germline V gene encodes CDR1 SGHTA and CDR2 FQGNSA. For the CDR3, the DNA is TGTGCCAGCAGCTTAGTGGGGATTAATGAAAAACTGTTTTTT. Its protein is CASSLVGINEKLFF.

J is TRBJ2-1 and V is TRBV5-1; D is perhaps TRBD1 (6 bases). The CDR3 spans 15 residues. Trimming left V 3 bases short and J 7 bases short, with 17 bases between. Germline lookup yields CDR1 SGHRS and CDR2 YFSETQ. CDR3 nucleotides: TGCGCCAGCAGCTGGGGACAACTACTAAGGAATGAGCAGTTCTTC. This encodes CASSWGQLLRNEQFF.

This clone came up a few times. J is TRBJ1-4 and V is TRBV19; possibly TRBD1 for D (5 bases). Germline CDR1 reads LNHDA; CDR2 reads SQIVND (reference sequence). The V end lost 5 bases, the J end lost 4 bases, and 11 bases lay between the germline ends. The CDR3 length is 14 residues. CDR3 loop: CASSGARHNEKLFF. The CDR3 nucleotides read TGTGCCAGTAGTGGGGCCAGGCATAATGAAAAACTGTTTTTT. Variable domain in full (rest from reference TRBV19 and TRBJ1-4): DGGITQSPKYLFRKEGQNVTLSCEQNLNHDAMYWYRQDPGQGLRLIYYSQIVNDFQKGDIAEGYSVSREKKESFPLTVTSAQKNPTAFYLCASSGARHNEKLFFGSGTQLSVL.

V is TRBV2 and J is TRBJ2-2, with D unresolved. Trimming took off 5 bases at V and 4 bases at J, with 11 bases between the two ends. The CDR3 contains 14 residues. Germline CDR1 SNHLY, CDR2 FYNNEI. CDR3 nucleotide sequence: TGTGCCAGCAGTCCCATTTCACGCACCGGGGAGCTGTTTTTT. This sequence encodes CASSPISRTGELFF.

The chain links TRBV28 to TRBJ1-3; the match to TRBD1 covers 7 bases. The germline gives CDR1 MDHEN, CDR2 SYDVKM. This CDR3 contains 15 residues. V was pared by 4 bases and J by 0 bases, with 3 bases of the junction left unmatched. CDR3 in DNA: TGTGCCAGCAGTTACTCAGGGGGCTCTGGAAACACCATATATTTT. This codes for CASSYSGGSGNTIYF.

This clone was seen a handful of times. This sequence joins TRBV15 and TRBJ2-2, with TRBD1 matching 8 bases. The CDR3 totals 16 residues. The junction had 5 bases not matched to a gene; V was cut back by 0 bases and J by 5 bases. Germline CDR1 reads LNHNV; CDR2 reads YYDKDF (reference sequence). In DNA, the CDR3 is TGTGCCACCAGCAGAGATAGGGGACAGGTTACCGGGGAGCTGTTTTTT. Residues: CATSRDRGQVTGELFF.

Of note for this clone: The sample carries other DNA sequences with the same CDR3. This chain joins TRBV10-3 and TRBJ2-3; D is uncertain. The germline V and J ends were trimmed by 3 bases and 1 base, with 5 bases remaining between them. Germline V CDR1 and CDR2: ENHRY, SYGVKD. The CDR3 runs 13 residues. The CDR3 DNA follows: TGTGCCATCAGTGACGAGGGCACAGATACGCAGTATTTT. Protein product: CAISDEGTDTQYF.

The chain combines TRBV19 with TRBJ2-7; a weak D match, TRBD1 (6 bases). The germline V gene has CDR1 LNHDA and CDR2 SQIVND (reference sequence). V was trimmed by 1 base and J by 7 bases, leaving 26 bases between them. The length of the CDR3 is 18 residues. CDR3 sequence reads: CASSIVIPTGTTSLEQYF. The DNA for the CDR3 is TGTGCCAGTAGTATAGTTATTCCGACAGGCACAACCTCTTTGGAGCAGTACTTC.

The genes are TRBV11-2 and TRBJ1-5, with D unclear. V was clipped by 0 bases and J by 1 base, with 7 bases between them. The CDR3 loop spans 15 amino acids. CDR1 is SGHAT and CDR2 is FQNNGV in the germline V gene. The CDR3 sequence is CASSLDGPSNQPQHF. CDR3 coding DNA: TGTGCCAGCAGCTTAGATGGACCGAGCAATCAGCCCCAGCATTTT.

V is TRBV7-9 and J is TRBJ2-1, with D uncertain. The germline gives CDR1 SEHNR, CDR2 FQNEAQ (reference sequence). V lost 5 bases to trimming and J lost 7 bases, with 18 bases between them. The CDR3 totals 15 residues. This CDR3 reads CASSVTRRVLNEQFF. Written as DNA, the CDR3 is TGTGCCAGCAGCGTCACCCGCCGGGTCCTAAATGAGCAGTTCTTC.